Each of the 23 T cell receptor beta chains below was sequenced from the same sample in a study of cytomegalovirus exposure and HLA in healthy donors. PCR employed 60 Vbeta and 13 Jbeta primers. Some clones are missing from TCRdb's copy, which holds only in-frame ones; the method was immunoSEQ multiplex PCR. The sample shows 100,000 to 150,000 clones, 75% to 90% of them seen only once. The sample consisted of PBMCs. These receptors all come from a young man in good health and CMV-seropositive.

This sequence joins TRBV11-2 and TRBJ2-3; weak D call: TRBD2 (5 bases). Trimming stripped 5 bases from V and 0 bases from J, with 12 bases between. The CDR3 length is 15 residues. The V gene's germline CDR1 is SGHAT and CDR2 FQNNGV. The CDR3 nucleotides read TGTGCCAGCAGCCCAGCGAGCGGCAGCACAGATACGCAGTATTTT. This codes for CASSPASGSTDTQYF.

J is TRBJ1-2 and V is TRBV5-5, with a possible D match to TRBD1 (5 bases). The CDR3 totals 15 residues. Trimming removed 4 bases from V and 4 bases from J, with 17 bases in between. Germline CDR1 is SGHKS and CDR2 is YYEKEE (reference sequence). CDR3 in amino acids: CASSMGPQGIYGYTF. In DNA, the CDR3 is TGTGCCAGCAGCATGGGGCCTCAGGGAATCTATGGCTACACCTTC.

The rearrangement links TRBV6-5 to TRBJ2-7, with 10 nucleotides matching TRBD2. V lost 10 bases to trimming and J lost 4 bases; unmatched junction nucleotides: 4. This CDR3 region has 12 residues. The germline gives CDR1 MNHEY, CDR2 SVGAGI. The CDR3 protein is CATRTSGYEQYF. The CDR3, as DNA: TGTGCCACACGGACTAGCGGTTACGAGCAGTACTTC.

The V gene is TRBV9, the J gene TRBJ2-1; D is perhaps TRBD2 (6 bases). This CDR3 is built from 11 residues. Germline V gene data show CDR1 as SGDLS and CDR2 as YYNGEE. V lost 5 bases and J lost 9, with 9 bases in between. CDR3 nucleotide sequence: TGTGCCAGCAGGGGGGGAGGTGAGCAGTTCTTC. It codes for CASRGGGEQFF.

A remark on this clone: Other DNA sequences from this sample encode an identical CDR3 as well. V gene TRBV28 combines with J gene TRBJ1-2; TRBD1 agrees at 7 bases. This CDR3 spans 14 amino acids. Germline values: CDR1 MDHEN, CDR2 SYDVKM. The V segment lost 8 bases and the J segment 3 bases; nucleotides outside the gene matches: 9. CDR3: CASALNRGYYGYTF. For the CDR3, the DNA is TGTGCCAGCGCACTAAACAGGGGTTACTATGGCTACACCTTC.

The V call is TRBV7-7, the J call TRBJ2-5; 10 bases line up with TRBD2. The length of the CDR3 is 13 residues. V trimming: 10 bases; J trimming: 1 base; junction bases outside the gene matches: 3. CDR1 is SSHAT and CDR2 is FNYEAQ in the germline V gene (reference sequence). This chain's CDR3 is CAIRLAGQETQYF. The CDR3 DNA sequence: TGTGCCATTCGACTAGCGGGCCAAGAGACCCAGTACTTC.

The sample holds one count of this clone. The rearrangement links TRBV27 to TRBJ2-5; no definite D call. CDR3 length equals 13 residues. Germline V gene sequence: CDR1 MNHEY, CDR2 SMNVEV (reference sequence). Trimming took 1 base from V and 4 from J, leaving 7 bases between them. CDR3 amino acids: CASSLFFRETQYF. CDR3 nucleotide sequence: TGTGCCAGCAGTTTATTTTTCCGAGAGACCCAGTACTTC.

J is TRBJ1-5 and V is TRBV7-9, with 12 bases aligning to TRBD1. The CDR3 totals 16 residues. Trimming at V came to 4 bases and at J to 4 bases, leaving 5 bases not matched to a gene. In germline, CDR1 is SEHNR, CDR2 FQNEAQ (reference sequence). This CDR3 reads CASSSPGQGANQPQHF. CDR3 DNA sequence: TGTGCCAGCAGCTCACCGGGACAGGGGGCGAATCAGCCCCAGCATTTT.

The gene calls are TRBV9 and TRBJ2-5; 9 bases are shared with TRBD2. After removal of 2 bases from V and 2 bases from J, the junction contained 7 bases not matched to a gene. The CDR3 contains 16 residues. Germline CDR1 is SGDLS and CDR2 is YYNGEE. The CDR3 here is CASSVSGGLGQETQYF. Written as DNA, the CDR3 is TGTGCCAGCAGCGTGAGCGGGGGGCTTGGGCAAGAGACCCAGTACTTC.

This chain uses TRBV7-8 with TRBJ1-5, with D possibly being TRBD1 (6 bases). Trimming took 3 bases from V and 1 from J, leaving 13 bases between them. The CDR3 spans 16 residues. Germline V gene sequence: CDR1 SGHVS, CDR2 FQNEAQ. The CDR3 region is CASSLGTTTSNQPQHF. The CDR3 bases are TGTGCCAGCAGCTTGGGGACAACTACGAGCAATCAGCCCCAGCATTTT.

In regard to this clone: Other DNA sequences within the sample encode an identical CDR3. The chain employs TRBV6-1 and TRBJ1-2, with TRBD1 matching over 7 bases. V lost 1 base and J lost 4; bases outside the gene matches: 3. The CDR3 has 14 amino acids. Germline values: CDR1 MNHNS, CDR2 SASEGT. Here the CDR3 DNA reads TGTGCCAGCAGTGAAGAAGCAGGGGGCTATGGCTACACCTTC. Its translation is CASSEEAGGYGYTF.

The chain combines TRBV28 with TRBJ1-1; 7 nucleotides align to TRBD1. This CDR3 has 15 residues. Germline V gene data show CDR1 as MDHEN and CDR2 as SYDVKM. With V trimmed by 3 bases and J by 8 bases, 12 bases remained unmatched. This CDR3 is CASSLKGAGAGEAFF. The DNA for the CDR3 is TGTGCCAGCAGTTTGAAGGGGGCCGGGGCGGGCGAAGCTTTCTTT.

This clone was detected a few times. The J gene is TRBJ1-4, the V gene TRBV30; D gene unclear. In germline, CDR1 is GTSNPN, CDR2 SVGIG (reference sequence). Trimming shortened V by 1 base and J by 10 bases, and 10 bases separated the two germline ends. This CDR3 spans 12 amino acids. CDR3 sequence reads: CAWSGRSGKLFF. The CDR3 coding sequence is TGTGCCTGGAGTGGTCGGAGTGGAAAACTGTTTTTT.

The rearrangement joins TRBV10-2 to TRBJ2-7, with TRBD2 identical over 7 bases. The CDR3 length is 11 residues. After removal of 7 bases from V and 4 bases from J, the junction contained 1 base not matched to a gene. Germline CDR1 is WSHSY and CDR2 is SAAADI. CDR3 nucleotides: TGCGCCAGCACCGGGGGGTACGAGCAGTACTTC. Its protein is CASTGGYEQYF.

The V call is TRBV7-9, the J call TRBJ2-1, with TRBD2 as a possible D gene (6 bases). CDR1 and CDR2 (germline): SEHNR, FQNEAQ (reference sequence). The CDR3 covers 15 residues. V shed 3 bases and J shed 4 bases, with 13 bases lying between them. The CDR3 coding sequence is TGTGCCAGCAGCTTTACCCCCGGAGGGTACAATGAGCAGTTCTTC. It yields the protein CASSFTPGGYNEQFF.

The V gene is TRBV19, the J gene TRBJ1-5; no definite D call. CDR1 is LNHDA, CDR2 SQIVND, per germline (reference sequence). V lost 0 bases and J lost 5, with 11 bases in between. The CDR3 loop spans 15 amino acids. Written as DNA, the CDR3 is TGTGCCAGTAGTATAGATCTGGGCTGGGATCAGCCCCAGCATTTT. This sequence encodes CASSIDLGWDQPQHF.

The chain is built from TRBV6-5 and TRBJ2-7; 7 bases are a match to TRBD1. Germline CDR1 MNHEY, CDR2 SVGAGI. The CDR3 is made up of 12 amino acids. The ends lost 8 bases at V and 3 bases at J; junction bases unmatched: 4. The CDR3 protein is CASGRQGYEQYF. CDR3 DNA: TGTGCCAGCGGGAGACAGGGCTACGAGCAGTACTTC.

The CDR3 DNA sequence: TGCGCCAGCAGCCAGGTCCTTCTCAGCACAGATACGCAGTATTTT. Its protein product is CASSQVLLSTDTQYF. The chain joins TRBV10-2 to TRBJ2-3, with unresolved D. The CDR3 has 15 amino acids. Between the trimmed V and J ends, which lost 6 bases and 0 bases, there was a span of 13 bases. Germline CDR1 is WSHSY and CDR2 is SAAADI.

The chain combines TRBV14 with TRBJ2-2; a possible D gene is TRBD1 (5 bases). Trimming cost V 4 bases and J 5 bases, with 11 bases left between them. Germline assignment: CDR1 SGHDN and CDR2 FVKESK. The CDR3 is made up of 14 amino acids. CDR3 sequence: CASSLSRATGELFF. The CDR3 DNA follows: TGTGCCAGCAGCCTCAGCAGGGCTACCGGGGAGCTGTTTTTT.

This clone occurred once. V and J are TRBV6-5 and TRBJ2-7, with D hard to call. The CDR3 length is 12 residues. CDR1 and CDR2 (germline): MNHEY, SVGAGI. V lost 5 bases to trimming and J lost 5 bases, with 10 bases between them. The CDR3 here is CASSPTPHEQYF. The CDR3 bases are TGTGCCAGCAGTCCCACTCCCCACGAGCAGTACTTC.

As for this clone: A read error may be the cause here, since a much bigger clone is one base away. The chain links TRBV5-7 to TRBJ1-5, with D uncertain. TRBV5-7 is classed as an ORF, of uncertain function. Trimming left V 4 bases short and J 4 bases short, with 15 bases between. There are 15 residues in the CDR3. CDR3 in DNA: TGTGCCAGCAGCGTCCCCCGCGCGGGGAATCAGCCCCAGCATTTT. Encoded protein: CASSVPRAGNQPQHF.

CDR3 sequence: CAISLNSGDNNEQFF. The CDR3 bases are TGTGCCATCAGTCTCAATAGCGGGGACAACAATGAGCAGTTCTTC. The chain carries TRBV10-3 and TRBJ2-1; 8 bases map to TRBD2. The CDR3 extends over 15 amino acids. Germline CDR1 reads ENHRY; CDR2 reads SYGVKD. Germline trimming cut 5 bases from V and 5 bases from J; bases unmatched to any gene: 8.

V and J are TRBV19 and TRBJ2-3, with TRBD2 as a possible D gene (6 bases). Germline CDR1 and CDR2: LNHDA and SQIVND (reference sequence). This CDR3 comprises 14 residues. Trimming removed 7 bases from V and 0 bases from J, with 11 bases in between. The chain's CDR3 is CASIGGGSTDTQYF. CDR3 in DNA: TGTGCCAGTATCGGTGGGGGGAGCACAGATACGCAGTATTTT.